This entry features one TCR beta chain sequence. The target of this receptor is not known. Nothing much larger sits one base from this clone, and base qualities are not available. The data were obtained in a study of T cells in Graves' hyperthyroidism and ophthalmopathy (dated by TCRdb to the late 2010s). At the level of the whole study: Peripheral blood samples were taken at initial diagnosis, before any treatment was given. To identify distinguishing TCR V-J signatures, a discovery cohort of about a hundred patients was used, comprising 43 with Graves' ophthalmopathy and about 59 with stable Graves' hyperthyroidism. Prospective prediction of ophthalmopathy was tested in an independent validation cohort consisting of some 20 hyperthyroidism patients and approximately 16 patients who later progressed to ophthalmopathy. For training and testing, the 100 or so patients in the discovery cohort were randomly divided in a 7:3 ratio. In several Graves' hyperthyroidism patients, the study also compared T-cell repertoires from thyroid tissue with T-cell repertoires from blood. After sampling, hyperthyroidism patients received methimazole starting at 30 mg daily, and ophthalmopathy patients received high-dose intravenous methylprednisolone. The paper describes TCR Vbeta CDR3 sequencing of around 140 peripheral blood samples, made up of fewer than 50 ophthalmopathy patients, 70 to 75 hyperthyroidism patients and roughly 17 progressor patients.

Stable Graves' hyperthyroidism was defined as no progression to ophthalmopathy during 18 months of follow-up. Hyperthyroidism patients were aged 18 to 65 years and newly diagnosed, with disease duration of less than 2 months. Exclusion was applied to patients with uncontrolled infections, other autoimmune diseases, pregnancy or lactation. Clinical symptoms, serum thyroxine and TRAb, thyroid ultrasound, and orbital computed tomography formed the basis for the diagnoses. Ficoll-Paque density gradient centrifugation was used to isolate PBMCs from around 9.1 ml of fresh peripheral blood. Trizol reagent was used to extract total RNA, and RNA quality was then checked on an Agilent 2100 Bioanalyzer. CDR1 and CDR2 are read off the germline V gene as WSHSY and SAAADI. The V and J ends are trimmed by 3 bases and 3 bases, leaving 11 bases between them. CDR3 length: 14 amino acids, cysteine to phenylalanine. The only DNA kept is the CDR3, 42 bases in frame from the first base.

The TCR beta CDR3 regions were amplified from RNA transcripts. A first-round RT-PCR of the TCR CDR3 used the HTBI primer set with the Qiagen OneStep RT-PCR kit. A second multiplex PCR round built the libraries, followed by size selection and purification. Sequencing of the libraries was done on an Illumina HiSeq2000 using paired-end 100 bp reads. On the authors' methods: Raw data were processed with SOAPnuke, discarding reads with adapters, uncalled bases, mean Phred below 15, or no exact constant-primer or identifier match. COPE v1.2.5 was used to merge the high-quality paired reads, and each unique nucleotide sequence was defined as a clonotype. Clonotypes were aligned to IMGT TRBV, TRBD and TRBJ reference segments using MiTCR v1.1. The analysis was restricted to V-J combinations with a frequency above 0.0001, which together covered 99% to 99.2% of the repertoires. A TCS score was defined as the ratio of F50 (clonal expansion) to E x V (chaos), with BLOSUM62-based TCRdist applied between CDR3 peptides within each V-J. Welch's t-statistics and random forest reduced around 510 V-J features to 13, which were used in a naive Bayes classifier (R e1071). TCRdb ran its own pipeline on the public reads, namely fastp trimming at Q25 and MiXCR clone calling, and kept in-frame beta chains. Entries are consolidated by CDR3 protein sequence, retaining the most common genes and DNA. The V and J calls and clone size are TCRdb's, not the authors'. The sample table shows 400,000 to 550,000 distinct CDR3 sequences, and about 15% are seen once. Of the sample, over 15% falls within the top ten clones.

The study at large found these results: A model built on a 13 V-J signature distinguished ophthalmopathy from stable hyperthyroidism, reaching 87.88% sensitivity and approximately 83% specificity in cross-validation and 80%/75% in testing. During validation, the model predicted progression to ophthalmopathy a median of approximately six months ahead of onset, with around 71% sensitivity and about 72% specificity. Most expanded thyroid clonotypes (frequency above 0.001) were also detected in blood, a finding suggesting that blood repertoires may reflect thyroid immune responses. No statistical method was used to set the sample size in advance, and investigators knew the group allocation.

The chain employs TRBV10-2 and TRBJ1-2; the D gene lacks a confident call. The sequencing input was blood. This receptor was obtained from a woman between 18 and 29 years old with Graves' hyperthyroidism. The DNA sequence is given as TGCGCCAGCAGTGAAGGAGGATTCCACTATGGCTACACCTTC. Translated, this is CASSEGGFHYGYTF.